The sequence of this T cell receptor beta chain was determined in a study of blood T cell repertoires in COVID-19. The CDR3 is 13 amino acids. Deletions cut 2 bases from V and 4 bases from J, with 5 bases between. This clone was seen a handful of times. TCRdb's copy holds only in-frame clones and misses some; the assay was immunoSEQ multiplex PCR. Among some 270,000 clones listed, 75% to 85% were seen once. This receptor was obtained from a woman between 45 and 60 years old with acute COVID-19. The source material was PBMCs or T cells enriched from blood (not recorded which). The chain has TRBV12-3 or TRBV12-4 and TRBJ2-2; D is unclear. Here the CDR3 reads CASSLPFTGELFF. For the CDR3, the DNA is TGTGCCAGCAGTTTACCCTTCACCGGGGAGCTGTTTTTT.